Given below is one T cell receptor (beta chain) in context. No antigen is known for it. Antigen-specific CD4+ T cells were first expanded with viral peptide pools by the ViraFEST assay and only then sequenced. CD4+ T cell isolation took place after less than 13 days of culture. Recipients of the vaccine had no prior SARS-CoV-2 infection and negative nucleocapsid antibodies. Peptides at around 10 ug/ml and IL-2 at 10 IU/ml were added to fewer than 2.5 million PBMC per well. This record comes from a study of vaccination effects on CD4 cells after COVID-19. Data came from immunoSEQ multiplex PCR; TCRdb stores just in-frame clones and leaves some out. Among tens of thousands of clones listed, around 79% were seen once. This CDR3 region has 14 residues. Germline-derived CDR1 and CDR2 are KGHSH and LQKENI. V trimming: 6 bases; J trimming: 0 bases; junction bases outside the gene matches: 4. Findings and caveats of the study: Within healthy vaccinees, only 1 of 255 vaccine-induced clones displayed cross-reactivity with common cold coronaviruses. Late post-vaccination samples showed marked contraction of infection- and vaccine-induced clones.

The sample consisted of CD4+ T cells from PBMCs cultured with HCoV-NL63 spike peptides, taken before COVID-19 vaccination. This chain joins TRBV18 and TRBJ1-1; 7 positions agree with TRBD1. The receptor was isolated from a human donor who received a COVID-19 vaccine. This CDR3 is CASSRDRLNTEAFF. The CDR3, as DNA: TGTGCCAGCTCGCGGGACAGATTGAACACTGAAGCTTTCTTT.